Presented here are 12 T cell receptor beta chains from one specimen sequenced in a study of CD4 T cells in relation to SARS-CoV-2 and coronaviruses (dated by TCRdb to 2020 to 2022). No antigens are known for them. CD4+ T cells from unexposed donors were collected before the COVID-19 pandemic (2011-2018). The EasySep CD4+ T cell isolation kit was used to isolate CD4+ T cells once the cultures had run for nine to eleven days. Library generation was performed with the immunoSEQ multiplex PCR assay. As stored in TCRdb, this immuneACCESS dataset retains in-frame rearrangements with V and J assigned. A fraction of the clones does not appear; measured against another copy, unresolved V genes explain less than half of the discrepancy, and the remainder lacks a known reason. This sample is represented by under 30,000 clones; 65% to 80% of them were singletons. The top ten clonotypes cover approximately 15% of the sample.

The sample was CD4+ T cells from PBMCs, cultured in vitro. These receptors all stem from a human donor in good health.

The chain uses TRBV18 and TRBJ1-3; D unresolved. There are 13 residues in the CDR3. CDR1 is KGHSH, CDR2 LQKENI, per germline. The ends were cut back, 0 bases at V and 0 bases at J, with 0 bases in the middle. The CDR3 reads CASSPPSGNTIYF. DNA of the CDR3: TGTGCCAGCTCACCACCCTCTGGAAACACCATATATTTT.

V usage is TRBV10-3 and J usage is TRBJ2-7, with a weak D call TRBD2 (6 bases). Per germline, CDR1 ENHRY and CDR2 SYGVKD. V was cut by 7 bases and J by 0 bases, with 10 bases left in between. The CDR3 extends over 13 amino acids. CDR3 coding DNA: TGTGCCATCAACCGCGGGGCCTCCTACGAGCAGTACTTC. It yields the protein CAINRGASYEQYF.

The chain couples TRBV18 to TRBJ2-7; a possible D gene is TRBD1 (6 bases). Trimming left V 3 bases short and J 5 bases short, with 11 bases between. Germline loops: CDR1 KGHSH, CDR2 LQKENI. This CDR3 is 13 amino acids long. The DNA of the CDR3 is TGTGCCAGCTCACCTAACAGGGACGACGAGCAGTACTTC. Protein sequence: CASSPNRDDEQYF.

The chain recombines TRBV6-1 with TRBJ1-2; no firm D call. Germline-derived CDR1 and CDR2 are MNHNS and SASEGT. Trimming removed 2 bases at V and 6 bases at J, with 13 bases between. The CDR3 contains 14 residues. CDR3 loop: CASSEMRRPDGYTF. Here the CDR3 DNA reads TGTGCCAGCAGTGAAATGAGGAGACCTGATGGCTACACCTTC.

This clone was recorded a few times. The CDR3 DNA sequence: TGTGCCAGCAGTACGGGACTAGCGGGAGAAGAGCAGTACTTC. Protein sequence: CASSTGLAGEEQYF. The chain couples TRBV2 to TRBJ2-7; 14 nucleotides align to TRBD2. V trimming: 5 bases; J trimming: 7 bases; junction bases outside the gene matches: 4. This CDR3 has 14 residues. Germline V CDR1 and CDR2: SNHLY, FYNNEI.

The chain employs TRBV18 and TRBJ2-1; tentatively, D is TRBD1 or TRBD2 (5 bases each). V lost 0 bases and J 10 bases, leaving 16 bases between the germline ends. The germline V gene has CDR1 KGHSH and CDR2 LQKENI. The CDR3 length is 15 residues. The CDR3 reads CASSPPLGDPPEQFF. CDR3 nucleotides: TGTGCCAGCTCACCACCCCTGGGGGACCCACCAGAGCAGTTCTTC.

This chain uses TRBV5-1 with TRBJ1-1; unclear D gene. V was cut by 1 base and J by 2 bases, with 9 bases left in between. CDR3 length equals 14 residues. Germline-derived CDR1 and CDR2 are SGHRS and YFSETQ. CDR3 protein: CASSLLTPNTEAFF. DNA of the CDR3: TGCGCCAGCAGCTTGTTGACACCTAACACTGAAGCTTTCTTT.

This CDR3 reads CASSSGQGGNTEAFF. For the CDR3, the DNA is TGTGCCAGCAGTTCCGGACAGGGGGGGAACACTGAAGCTTTCTTT. The rearrangement joins TRBV6-5 to TRBJ1-1; 10 nucleotides match TRBD1. The length of the CDR3 is 15 residues. The V and J ends lost 4 bases and 1 base, in that order; junction bases with no gene match: 3. Germline V CDR1 and CDR2: MNHEY, SVGAGI.

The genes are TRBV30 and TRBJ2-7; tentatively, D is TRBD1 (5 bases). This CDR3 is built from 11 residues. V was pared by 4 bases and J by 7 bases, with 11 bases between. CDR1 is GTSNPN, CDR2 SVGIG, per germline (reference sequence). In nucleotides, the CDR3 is TGTGCCTGGACAGGGTTCCAAGAGCAGTACTTC. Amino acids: CAWTGFQEQYF. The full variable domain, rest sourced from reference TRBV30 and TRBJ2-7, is SQTIHQWPATLVQPVGSPLSLECTVEGTSNPNLYWYRQAAGRGLQLLFYSVGIGQISSEVPQNLSASRPQDRQFILSSKKLLLSDSGFYLCAWTGFQEQYFGPGTRLTVT.

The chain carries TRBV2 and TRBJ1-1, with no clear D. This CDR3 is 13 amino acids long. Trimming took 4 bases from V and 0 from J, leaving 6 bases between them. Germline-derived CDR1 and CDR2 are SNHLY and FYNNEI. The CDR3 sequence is CASSVGMNTEAFF. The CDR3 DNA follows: TGTGCCAGCAGTGTGGGTATGAACACTGAAGCTTTCTTT.

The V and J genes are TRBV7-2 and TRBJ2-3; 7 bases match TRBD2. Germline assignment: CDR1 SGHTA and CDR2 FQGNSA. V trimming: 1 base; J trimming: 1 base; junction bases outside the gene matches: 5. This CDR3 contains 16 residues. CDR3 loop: CASSLVPGGGTDTQYF. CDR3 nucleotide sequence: TGTGCCAGCAGCTTAGTCCCGGGGGGTGGCACAGATACGCAGTATTTT.

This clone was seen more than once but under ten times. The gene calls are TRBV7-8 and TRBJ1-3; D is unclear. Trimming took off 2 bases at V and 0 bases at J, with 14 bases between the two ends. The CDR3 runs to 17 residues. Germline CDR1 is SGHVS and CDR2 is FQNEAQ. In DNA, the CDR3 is TGTGCCAGCAGCTTATGGTTGGATTACAACTCTGGAAACACCATATATTTT. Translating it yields CASSLWLDYNSGNTIYF.